Each of the 23 T cell receptor beta chains below was sequenced from the same sample in a study of blood T cell repertoires in COVID-19. Here immunoSEQ multiplex PCR was the method, and the copy in TCRdb shows in-frame clones only, minus some. The data show some 290,000 clones, roughly 86% seen once. The sequenced sample was PBMCs or T cells enriched from blood (not recorded which). Every receptor here comes from a woman between 25 and 40 years old who had recovered from COVID-19.

V usage is TRBV29-1 and J usage is TRBJ2-5; tentatively, D is TRBD2 (5 bases). There are 13 residues in the CDR3. CDR1 is SQVTM and CDR2 is ANQGSEA in the germline V gene. The V gene lost 4 bases and the J gene lost 2 bases, with 11 bases spanning the gap. CDR3 DNA sequence: TGCAGCGTTGGTGAGGGCGGACAAGAGACCCAGTACTTC. Its protein is CSVGEGGQETQYF.

The chain links TRBV10-1 to TRBJ1-2; TRBD1 matches 8 bases. The CDR3 spans 14 residues. V lost 3 bases, J lost 8 bases, and 8 bases stayed unmatched. Germline loops: CDR1 WNHNN, CDR2 SYGVQD (reference sequence). CDR3 nucleotide sequence: TGCGCCAGCAGTGACGGGACAGGAGCGGGGGGCTACACCTTC. Translating gives CASSDGTGAGGYTF.

As for this clone: The junction departs from germline at one end; a sequencing error may be responsible. Distinct nucleotide sequences in the sample also encode this CDR3. This CDR3 reads CASTAVAGGETGELFF. DNA of the CDR3: TGTGCCAGCACCGCTGTTGCGGGGGGGGAAACCGGGGAACTGTTTTTT. This sequence joins TRBV14 and TRBJ2-2; 9 bases line up with TRBD2. Germline CDR1 reads SGHDN; CDR2 reads FVKESK. The CDR3 is 16 amino acids.

V usage is TRBV6-5 and J usage is TRBJ1-2; no firm D call. The CDR3 loop spans 14 amino acids. Trimming shortened V by 6 bases and J by 4 bases, and 15 bases separated the two germline ends. Germline V gene sequence: CDR1 MNHEY, CDR2 SVGAGI. The DNA for the CDR3 is TGTGCCAGCAGGCCGTTCGGAGAAGGCTATGGCTACACCTTC. It encodes CASRPFGEGYGYTF.

The rearrangement links TRBV7-9 to TRBJ2-2; 8 nucleotides agree with TRBD2. Germline CDR1 is SEHNR and CDR2 is FQNEAQ (reference sequence). This CDR3 spans 13 amino acids. Unmatched junction bases numbered 3, after V lost 8 bases and J lost 4 bases. The chain's CDR3 is CASFLAGTGELFF. CDR3 nucleotides: TGTGCCAGCTTCCTAGCGGGCACCGGGGAGCTGTTTTTT.

The chain is built from TRBV18 and TRBJ2-1, with 13 bases lining up with TRBD2. V was clipped by 4 bases and J by 5 bases; unmatched bases: 2. This CDR3 is 15 amino acids long. Germline V gene data show CDR1 as KGHSH and CDR2 as LQKENI. The CDR3 region has the DNA TGTGCCAGCTCACGTGGGACTAGCGGGAACAATGAGCAGTTCTTC. Translating it yields CASSRGTSGNNEQFF.

The chain carries TRBV29-1 and TRBJ2-1; 8 nucleotides align to TRBD2. Germline V gene lookup returns CDR1 SQVTM and CDR2 ANQGSEA. J gave up 4 bases and V 4 bases, and 6 bases lay outside the gene matches. CDR3 length equals 14 residues. The CDR3 reads CSVGVLAEYNEQFF. The CDR3 DNA reads TGCAGCGTTGGTGTACTAGCGGAGTACAATGAGCAGTTCTTC.

The rearrangement links TRBV11-2 to TRBJ2-5; the match to TRBD1 covers 7 bases. J lost 3 bases, V lost 8 bases, and 6 bases had no gene match. CDR3 length equals 13 residues. CDR1 and CDR2 (germline): SGHAT, FQNNGV. CDR3 sequence: CASARTGEETQYF. The CDR3 nucleotides are TGTGCCAGCGCCCGGACAGGAGAAGAGACCCAGTACTTC.

The V gene is TRBV6-5, the J gene TRBJ1-1; 7 positions match TRBD1. Unmatched junction bases numbered 10, after V lost 7 bases and J lost 5 bases. The CDR3 contains 14 residues. Germline CDR1 reads MNHEY; CDR2 reads SVGAGI. The CDR3 region has the DNA TGTGCCAGCATGAGGGGACAGAGGGGAACTGAAGCTTTCTTT. It encodes CASMRGQRGTEAFF.

J is TRBJ2-1 and V is TRBV24-1; a weak D match, TRBD2 (5 bases). CDR3 size: 16 residues. Trimming stripped 2 bases from V and 3 bases from J, with 13 bases between. Germline CDR1 KGHDR, CDR2 SFDVKD. CDR3 sequence: CATSDSAGTFYNEQFF. The CDR3 coding sequence is TGTGCCACCAGTGATTCGGCGGGCACTTTCTACAATGAGCAGTTCTTC.

This chain connects TRBV7-2 to TRBJ2-7; D is possibly TRBD2 (7 bases). Germline V gene lookup returns CDR1 SGHTA and CDR2 FQGNSA. V was clipped by 5 bases and J by 4 bases, with 15 bases between them. The CDR3 consists of 14 residues. The DNA of the CDR3 is TGTGCCAGCAGCCCCGTCGGGGGGCGGTACGAGCAGTACTTC. As protein: CASSPVGGRYEQYF. Variable domain in full (rest from reference TRBV7-2 and TRBJ2-7): GAGVSQSPSNKVTEKGKDVELRCDPISGHTALYWYRQSLGQGLEFLIYFQGNSAPDKSGLPSDRFSAERTGGSVSTLTIQRTQQEDSAVYLCASSPVGGRYEQYFGPGTRLTVT.

The chain employs TRBV19 and TRBJ1-2; the D is unclear. The germline CDR1 and CDR2 sequences are LNHDA and SQIVND (reference sequence). The CDR3 totals 14 residues. Trimming took off 5 bases at V and 1 base at J, with 11 bases between the two ends. CDR3 amino acids: CASSPSVLNYGYTF. The CDR3 nucleotides read TGTGCCAGTAGTCCCAGCGTTCTTAACTATGGCTACACCTTC.

The chain joins TRBV5-6 to TRBJ1-5, with TRBD1 as a possible D gene (5 bases). From germline, CDR1 is SGHDT and CDR2 YYEEEE. The CDR3 totals 16 residues. The V and J ends lost 9 bases and 5 bases respectively, with 24 bases between them. CDR3 sequence reads: CATTRHPRRVDQPQHF. CDR3 sequence (DNA): TGTGCCACCACGCGTCACCCACGCAGGGTGGATCAGCCCCAGCATTTT.

V gene TRBV19 combines with J gene TRBJ1-3, with 7 positions matching TRBD1. This CDR3 is built from 16 residues. CDR1 is LNHDA and CDR2 is SQIVND in the germline V gene (reference sequence). Trimming removed 5 bases from V and 2 bases from J; junction bases left unmatched: 9. CDR3 sequence (DNA): TGTGCCAGTAGTCCGCAGACAGGGATCACTGGAAACACCATATATTTT. Translated: CASSPQTGITGNTIYF.

The rearrangement links TRBV15 to TRBJ1-1; D might be TRBD1 (5 bases). The germline V gene encodes CDR1 LNHNV and CDR2 YYDKDF (reference sequence). V lost 0 bases, J lost 6 bases, and 8 bases lay in between. This CDR3 region has 13 residues. The CDR3, as DNA: TGTGCCACCAGCAGAGATCAGGGTTCTGAAGCTTTCTTT. It codes for CATSRDQGSEAFF.

J is TRBJ1-4 and V is TRBV30; 10 positions match TRBD1. J lost 6 bases, V lost 1 base, and 5 bases had no gene match. This CDR3 spans 15 amino acids. The germline gives CDR1 GTSNPN, CDR2 SVGIG (reference sequence). This CDR3 is CAWSGDRGHDEKLFF. DNA for the CDR3: TGTGCCTGGAGTGGCGACAGGGGGCACGATGAAAAACTGTTTTTT.

About this clone: At the DNA level, this CDR3 is encoded by other sequences in the same sample as well. The genes are TRBV4-1 and TRBJ2-7; D unresolved. Germline assignment: CDR1 MGHRA and CDR2 YSYEKL. This CDR3 has 13 amino acids. Trimming stripped 3 bases from V and 1 base from J, with 7 bases between. The CDR3 nucleotides read TGCGCCAGCAGCCAGGGCAGGTCCTACGAGCAGTACTTC. Translation: CASSQGRSYEQYF.

J is TRBJ1-1 and V is TRBV7-2; weak D call: TRBD1 (6 bases). The CDR3 has 14 amino acids. V dropped 5 bases and J dropped 7 bases, with 17 bases sitting between them. The germline gives CDR1 SGHTA, CDR2 FQGNSA. The CDR3 nucleotides are TGTGCCAGCAGCCTATTACAGGGTAGTTTTGAAGCTTTCTTT. This codes for CASSLLQGSFEAFF.

The chain carries TRBV7-2 and TRBJ2-1; 9 positions match TRBD2. The length of the CDR3 is 15 residues. Trimming at V came to 1 base and at J to 9 bases, leaving 7 bases not matched to a gene. The germline gives CDR1 SGHTA, CDR2 FQGNSA. The CDR3 spells CASSLGVAGDSEQFF. In nucleotides, the CDR3 is TGTGCCAGCAGCTTAGGGGTAGCGGGAGACAGTGAGCAGTTCTTC.

This chain uses TRBV13 with TRBJ2-7; 7 bases fit TRBD2. V gave up 6 bases and J gave up 6 bases; unmatched junction bases: 11. CDR3 length: 14 amino acids. Germline CDR1 is PRHDT and CDR2 is FYEKMQ (reference sequence). CDR3 amino acids: CASRLGGSPGEQYF. The CDR3 DNA reads as TGTGCCAGCAGACTTGGCGGGAGCCCGGGCGAGCAGTACTTC.

The rearrangement uses TRBV18 and TRBJ1-2, with D tentatively TRBD1 (6 bases). V gave up 3 bases and J gave up 8 bases, with 16 bases separating them. This CDR3 is built from 14 residues. Germline V lookup: CDR1 KGHSH, CDR2 LQKENI. The chain's CDR3 is CASSPGRDGTGYTF. The CDR3, as DNA: TGTGCCAGCTCACCGGGACGAGATGGGACAGGCTACACCTTC.

The rearrangement joins TRBV3-1 (or the pseudogene TRBV3-2) to TRBJ2-1; D is perhaps TRBD2 (5 bases). V was clipped by 4 bases and J by 10 bases, with 14 bases between them. Germline CDR1 and CDR2: LGHDT and YNNKEL (reference sequence). This CDR3 is built from 13 residues. The CDR3 spells CASSPRLPGEQFF. For the CDR3, the DNA is TGTGCCAGCAGCCCTCGACTACCGGGCGAGCAGTTCTTC.

CDR3 sequence reads: CASSQLGLGGTDTQYF. Written as DNA, the CDR3 is TGCGCCAGCAGCCAACTGGGACTAGGAGGGACAGATACGCAGTATTTT. V is TRBV4-1 and J is TRBJ2-3, with 8 bases lining up with TRBD2. Trimming took 2 bases from V and 3 from J; bases not matched to a gene: 7. Germline CDR1 reads MGHRA; CDR2 reads YSYEKL. The CDR3 covers 16 residues.